Included here is one TCR beta chain sequence, with context. Its antigen has not been determined. No much larger clone exists at a distance of one base, and base qualities are not known. Using the deep immunoSEQ assay, TCR CDR3 regions were amplified from genomic DNA by multiplex PCR. Genomic DNA extracted from each cell subset was distributed evenly over all wells of several immunoSEQ 96-well plates, and each plate served as one replicate. Each replicate PCR for unsorted PBMC received approximately 0.3 ug genomic DNA, equal to tens of thousands of T cell genomes. Ten immunoSEQ deep assay plates were used to sequence unsorted PBMC genomic DNA. Purified libraries were quantified with a Qubit 3.0 fluorometer, sized on a Bioanalyzer 2100, and re-quantified with the KAPA Library Quantification kit. Every immunoSEQ 96-well plate was sequenced on a dedicated single-read 150-cycle Illumina NextSeq 550 flow cell. The authors' pipeline ran thus. Because the immunoSEQ output included only junctional sequences and no quality scores, the filtering could not be the same as the filtering used for full-length reads. To assign V/J genes and CDR3, sequences were annotated against IMGT germline references using PyIR, a Python wrapper for IgBLAST v1.9. Reads were filtered out if the reads had weak V/J assignments (E-value above 1e-6), no CDR3, stop codons, out-of-frame junctions, or ambiguous translated residues. V3J clonotypes were defined as sequences sharing an identical inferred V gene, J gene, and CDR3 amino acid sequence. To compute the percentage overlap between repertoires, the number of shared unique clonotypes was divided by the size of the smaller repertoire. RTK rarefaction, the Chao1 estimator, and Recon v2.1 estimates of unobserved clonotypes were used to assess repertoire richness. Held by TCRdb, this immuneACCESS table contains in-frame sequences only and omits some clones. Under half of the omission traces to an unresolved V gene where checked; the cause of the rest is unknown. The DNA gave D and trimming, while V, J and clone size come from that table. For this sample there are about 490,000 clones; 79% appear just once. The ten largest make up 10% to 15% of the sample.

This sample stems from a study of shared clonotypes between healthy human individuals (dated by TCRdb to the early 2020s). Background for the entire study: The cohort comprised two women and a few men aged 18 to 49 years. To increase sequencing depth and limit assay-specific biases, TCR repertoire library preparation and sequencing were carried out by different laboratories using diverse techniques. Each donor's leukapheresis produced roughly between roughly 0.85 and 10 billion PBMCs. To estimate repertoire size and how much clonotype sharing occurs between individuals, the study deeply sequenced the blood TCR repertoires of about five healthy adults.

On the study overall, not on this receptor specifically: Based on pairwise subsampling, the degree of clonotype sharing among donors was expected to be affected by sequencing depth. Sampling was restricted to blood, and TCR repertoires in tissues likely differ from the TCR repertoires found in blood. Because the study included only a small number of donors, the genetic and exposure-history diversity represented was limited.

Healthy HIV-negative adults with no recently reported acute infections or vaccinations were included as donors. Every donor was a Caucasian adult living in Nashville, Tennessee, USA. In the unsorted samples, 87 million or so PBMCs were counted, and genomic DNA was extracted using the QIAamp DNA Blood Mini kit. Blood was collected by leukapheresis, and PBMCs were isolated by Ficoll-Histopaque density gradient centrifugation and then cryopreserved in liquid nitrogen vapor phase. At the junction V is shortened by 2 bases and J by 6 bases; bases outside the gene matches: 5. Sequences MNHEY (CDR1) and SVGAGI (CDR2) are obtained from the germline V gene. Taken from cysteine to phenylalanine, the CDR3 has 15 residues. The kept DNA is CDR3 alone, 45 bases in frame from the first base.

The sequence links TRBV6-5 to TRBJ2-7; 12 nucleotides in the junction match TRBD2. The receptor's source is a woman in her thirties or forties in good health. Some clones in this sample may be carry-over from other donors' samples. What was sequenced was PBMCs. CDR3 region: CASSYRLAGDGEQYF. The DNA sequence is TGTGCCAGCAGTTACCGACTAGCGGGAGACGGCGAGCAGTACTTC.